This T cell receptor beta chain was captured in a study of metastatic and nonmetastatic thyroid tumors. Study information: For malignant and benign thyroid patients, tumor or nodule tissue and blood were the sources whose repertoires were compared. Whole-study findings and limits: Within blood and tumor, benign nodules reportedly had significantly lower TCR beta diversity than malignant thyroid tumors did.

The V gene lost 6 bases and the J gene lost 3 bases, with 15 bases spanning the gap. Germline assignment: CDR1 DFQATT and CDR2 SNEGSKA (reference sequence). The CDR3 covers 14 residues. Thyroid surgery was performed in patients who had received no treatment beforehand. Original methodology: A papillary thyroid cancer distant-metastasis classifier was built from CDR3 differences across clinicopathological groups. TCRdb recomputed clones from the PCR reads via MiXCR. TCRdb's processing, not the authors', yielded these V and J calls. The sample has fewer than 35,000 clones, roughly a sixth seen once. Ten or more counts support this clone. Its matching antigen is unknown.

This receptor was taken from a male donor with papillary thyroid cancer or a benign thyroid nodule (not recorded which). Some clones in this sample may be carry-over from other donors' samples. Material: blood. V is TRBV20-1 and J is TRBJ2-1; possible D gene TRBD2, 5 bases. CDR3 sequence reads: CSARVPRGYNEQFF. CDR3 in DNA: TGCAGTGCCCGTGTCCCCCGGGGCTACAATGAGCAGTTCTTC.